The 14 T cell receptor beta chains given below trace back to one sample, sequenced in a study of vaccination effects on CD4 cells after COVID-19. These TCRs' antigens remain unknown. Sequencing used immunoSEQ multiplex PCR; TCRdb keeps in-frame clones, though not all of them. The sample yields tens of thousands of clones, about 73% seen once. Antigen-specific CD4+ T cells expanded by the ViraFEST assay with viral peptide pools were then sequenced. It was after more than nine days of culture that CD4+ T cells were isolated. This sample comprised CD4+ T cells from PBMCs cultured with HCoV-229E spike peptides, obtained before COVID-19 vaccination. The receptor set was obtained from a human donor who received a COVID-19 vaccine.

The rearrangement links TRBV2 to TRBJ2-1; TRBD1 is a possible D gene (6 bases). The CDR3 runs to 12 residues. The V end was cut by 0 bases, the J end by 12 bases, with 9 bases between. CDR1 SNHLY and CDR2 FYNNEI come from the germline V gene. The CDR3 nucleotides read TGTGCCAGCAGTGAAGCACAGGGTCGGCAGTTCTTC. Amino acids: CASSEAQGRQFF.

This clone occurred a few times. The V gene is TRBV7-2, the J gene TRBJ1-5; D unresolved. CDR3 length: 12 amino acids. With 4 bases removed from V and 3 bases from J, the gap between germline ends came to 4 bases. CDR1 is SGHTA, CDR2 FQGNSA, per germline. The CDR3 loop reads CASSYNNQPQHF. Written as DNA, the CDR3 is TGTGCCAGCAGCTACAACAATCAGCCCCAGCATTTT.

V and J are TRBV6-5 and TRBJ1-1; no clear D gene. The CDR3 sequence is 14 residues long. Looked up from germline, CDR1 is MNHEY and CDR2 is SVGAGI. Trimming removed 2 bases at V and 6 bases at J, with 13 bases between. In nucleotides, the CDR3 is TGTGCCAGCAGTTACAGGTTGGGTAGGGCTGAAGCTTTCTTT. Residues: CASSYRLGRAEAFF.

The rearrangement links TRBV27 to TRBJ2-5; D is ambiguous. Trimming removed 3 bases at V and 5 bases at J, with 10 bases between. Germline lookup yields CDR1 MNHEY and CDR2 SMNVEV (reference sequence). This CDR3 is built from 13 residues. The CDR3 loop is CASSFRMGETQYF. In DNA form, the CDR3 reads TGTGCCAGCAGTTTCCGGATGGGGGAGACCCAGTACTTC.

V gene TRBV19 combines with J gene TRBJ1-2; TRBD1 might be the D (5 bases). Per the germline V gene, CDR1 is LNHDA and CDR2 is SQIVND (reference sequence). Trimming took 2 bases from V and 6 from J, leaving 22 bases between them. The CDR3 is 17 amino acids. Here the CDR3 reads CASSISLSPGLSDGYTF. The CDR3 DNA follows: TGTGCCAGTAGTATAAGTCTCTCTCCAGGGTTAAGTGATGGCTACACCTTC.

Comments on this clone: An end of the junction differs from the germline gene, which may be a read error. The sample has other DNA sequences that encode this CDR3 too. The V call is TRBV29-1, the J call TRBJ1-3, with a weak D call TRBD1 (5 bases). CDR1 is SQVTM, CDR2 ANQGSEA, per germline. This CDR3 is built from 11 residues. The CDR3 coding sequence is TGCAGCGTTAAAGAGGGGAACACCATATATTTT. Amino acid sequence: CSVKEGNTIYF.

This chain uses TRBV2 with TRBJ1-3, with D unresolved. Trimming removed 4 bases from V and 0 bases from J, with 13 bases in between. Germline CDR1 SNHLY, CDR2 FYNNEI. The CDR3 contains 16 residues. The CDR3 region has the DNA TGTGCCAGCAGTGGAAATATCGGATACTCTGGAAACACCATATATTTT. Protein sequence: CASSGNIGYSGNTIYF.

The table lists this clone with a few counts. V and J are TRBV6-5 and TRBJ2-7, with D hard to call. CDR1 is MNHEY, CDR2 SVGAGI, per germline. The germline V and J ends were trimmed by 2 bases and 1 base, with 15 bases remaining between them. This CDR3 is 16 amino acids long. The CDR3 DNA reads TGTGCCAGCAGTTACGATTTGACTGCGAGGTCCTACGAGCAGTACTTC. Protein product: CASSYDLTARSYEQYF.

The rearrangement links TRBV5-1 to TRBJ1-4; D call uncertain. Between the trimmed V and J ends, which lost 4 bases and 1 base, there was a span of 11 bases. The CDR3 length is 15 residues. Germline loops: CDR1 SGHRS, CDR2 YFSETQ. The CDR3 DNA reads as TGCGCCAGCAGCCCGTCGACGGTAACTAATGAAAAACTGTTTTTT. Translation: CASSPSTVTNEKLFF.

This clone was counted a single time. The chain joins TRBV4-1 to TRBJ1-4; no clear D. Germline CDR1 and CDR2: MGHRA and YSYEKL. The CDR3 loop spans 13 amino acids. V was clipped by 4 bases and J by 8 bases, with 11 bases between them. As DNA, the CDR3 is TGCGCCAGCAGCCGCTTAGTGTCCGAAAAACTGTTTTTT. Translating gives CASSRLVSEKLFF.

V gene TRBV5-5 combines with J gene TRBJ2-1; a weak D match, TRBD2 (5 bases). This CDR3 contains 15 residues. V lost 4 bases to trimming and J lost 9 bases, with 20 bases between them. Germline V gene data show CDR1 as SGHKS and CDR2 as YYEKEE (reference sequence). The chain's CDR3 is CASSPVGVQYSEQFF. Written as DNA, the CDR3 is TGTGCCAGCAGCCCCGTCGGGGTACAGTATAGTGAGCAGTTCTTC.

The chain links TRBV30 to TRBJ2-7, with D maybe TRBD1 (6 bases). This CDR3 has 12 amino acids. Trimming removed 1 base at V and 4 bases at J, with 8 bases between. Germline CDR1 reads GTSNPN; CDR2 reads SVGIG (reference sequence). The DNA for the CDR3 is TGTGCCTGGAGTGATCAGGGGTACGAGCAGTACTTC. Translating it yields CAWSDQGYEQYF. The variable domain in full, with the rest retrieved from reference TRBV30 and TRBJ2-7, is SQTIHQWPATLVQPVGSPLSLECTVEGTSNPNLYWYRQAAGRGLQLLFYSVGIGQISSEVPQNLSASRPQDRQFILSSKKLLLSDSGFYLCAWSDQGYEQYFGPGTRLTVT.

The chain carries TRBV29-1 and TRBJ2-1, with D uncertain. The CDR3 runs 13 residues. Germline loops: CDR1 SQVTM, CDR2 ANQGSEA. Trimming left V 5 bases short and J 0 bases short, with 8 bases between. In DNA, the CDR3 is TGCAGCGTTACCCGGAGCTCCTACAATGAGCAGTTCTTC. Translation gives CSVTRSSYNEQFF.

This sequence joins TRBV5-4 and TRBJ2-1; 9 nucleotides align to TRBD2. CDR1 and CDR2 from the germline V gene are SGHNT and YYREEE (reference sequence). The trim removed 1 base at V and 8 bases at J, leaving 10 bases unmatched. This CDR3 has 16 amino acids. CDR3 residues: CASSLTSIAGVDEQFF. CDR3 bases: TGTGCCAGCAGCTTGACGTCGATAGCGGGAGTCGATGAGCAGTTCTTC.